A single sample is the source of the 19 T cell receptor beta chains below, sequenced in a study of T cell responses to AZD1222 COVID-19 vaccine. Sequenced by immunoSEQ multiplex PCR; TCRdb stores in-frame clones only, minus some. The table includes 150,000 or so clones, less than 90% detected once. The material was peripheral blood, obtained after recovery from COVID-19. Receptors were obtained from an adult who had recovered from COVID-19.

V is TRBV18 and J is TRBJ2-3; D is uncertain. Germline CDR1 is KGHSH and CDR2 is LQKENI. V gave up 3 bases and J gave up 3 bases, with 4 bases separating them. The CDR3 contains 12 residues. In DNA, the CDR3 is TGTGCCAGCTCACCCGAGACAGATACGCAGTATTTT. This sequence encodes CASSPETDTQYF.

This chain connects TRBV6-2 or TRBV6-3 to TRBJ2-1, with a possible D match to TRBD2 (6 bases). Trimming pared 5 bases from V and 5 bases from J, leaving 16 bases between. Germline CDR1 and CDR2: MNHEY and SVGEGT. This CDR3 has 15 residues. CDR3 amino acids: CASSHPLEGNNEQFF. CDR3 in DNA: TGTGCCAGCAGTCATCCTTTGGAGGGTAACAATGAGCAGTTCTTC.

The gene calls are TRBV18 and TRBJ1-2; 7 bases line up with TRBD1. Germline V lookup: CDR1 KGHSH, CDR2 LQKENI. V lost 6 bases to trimming and J lost 3 bases; unmatched junction nucleotides: 7. There are 14 residues in the CDR3. CDR3 sequence reads: CASSPGTADYGYTF. In DNA form, the CDR3 reads TGTGCCAGCTCCCCAGGGACAGCCGACTATGGCTACACCTTC. Drawing the rest from reference TRBV18 and TRBJ1-2, the complete variable domain is NAGVMQNPRHLVRRRGQEARLRCSPMKGHSHVYWYRQLPEEGLKFMVYLQKENIIDESGMPKERFSAEFPKEGPSILRIQQVVRGDSAAYFCASSPGTADYGYTFGSGTRLTVV.

The DNA for the CDR3 is TGTGCCAGCAGCTTTCCGAGCACAGATACGCAGTATTTT. Translated, it gives CASSFPSTDTQYF. This rearrangement joins TRBV7-9 to TRBJ2-3; D gene uncertain. This CDR3 spans 13 amino acids. Trimming stripped 3 bases from V and 0 bases from J, with 4 bases between. Per the germline V gene, CDR1 is SEHNR and CDR2 is FQNEAQ (reference sequence).

This clone was seen once. The rearrangement joins TRBV25-1 to TRBJ2-2, with 7 bases fitting TRBD2. Germline assignment: CDR1 MGHDK and CDR2 SYGVNS. CDR3 length equals 14 residues. Unmatched junction bases numbered 1, after V lost 1 base and J lost 5 bases. CDR3: CASSEWGGTGELFF. CDR3 sequence (DNA): TGTGCCAGCAGTGAATGGGGGGGGACCGGGGAGCTGTTTTTT.

The rearrangement links TRBV27 to TRBJ1-4, with 9 bases that match TRBD1. V trimming: 7 bases; J trimming: 7 bases; junction bases outside the gene matches: 7. The length of the CDR3 is 14 residues. Germline V gives CDR1 MNHEY, CDR2 SMNVEV (reference sequence). This CDR3 reads CASKKQGAGEKLFF. In nucleotides, the CDR3 is TGTGCCAGCAAAAAACAGGGGGCTGGTGAAAAACTGTTTTTT.

This clone was recorded only once. CDR3 in amino acids: CSVEVEGGSNQPQHF. The CDR3 region has the DNA TGCAGCGTTGAAGTTGAAGGGGGTAGCAATCAGCCCCAGCATTTT. This chain connects TRBV29-1 to TRBJ1-5, with D maybe TRBD1 (6 bases). Looked up from germline, CDR1 is SQVTM and CDR2 is ANQGSEA. This CDR3 region has 15 residues. Trimming shortened V by 1 base and J by 0 bases, and 10 bases separated the two germline ends.

V and J are TRBV5-1 and TRBJ2-2; TRBD1 might be the D (5 bases). This CDR3 spans 13 amino acids. Germline-derived CDR1 and CDR2 are SGHRS and YFSETQ. V lost 4 bases to trimming and J lost 7 bases, with 11 bases between them. CDR3: CASSDPQGGELFF. CDR3 DNA sequence: TGCGCCAGCAGCGATCCGCAGGGCGGGGAGCTGTTTTTT.

This chain joins TRBV4-2 and TRBJ2-5, with TRBD2 matching over 8 bases. The J segment lost 4 bases and the V segment lost 1 base, leaving 11 bases of the junction unmatched. Germline CDR1 is LGHNA and CDR2 is YNFKEQ. The CDR3 length is 17 residues. The DNA of the CDR3 is TGTGCCAGCAGCCAAGGCGCTAACGGGGGGGCCTTAGAGACCCAGTACTTC. Amino acid sequence: CASSQGANGGALETQYF.

The chain links TRBV7-3 to TRBJ2-7; the D is unclear. This CDR3 region has 15 residues. Germline lookup yields CDR1 SGHTA and CDR2 FQGTGA. The V and J ends lost 2 bases and 1 base respectively, with 12 bases between them. CDR3 residues: CASSLAPAMSYEQYF. The CDR3 DNA sequence: TGTGCCAGCAGCTTAGCCCCTGCTATGTCCTACGAGCAGTACTTC.

V and J are TRBV2 and TRBJ2-1; D is uncertain. Trimming removed 7 bases at V and 5 bases at J, with 9 bases between. This CDR3 region has 12 residues. Per the germline V gene, CDR1 is SNHLY and CDR2 is FYNNEI. CDR3 loop: CASNTENNEQFF. The CDR3 DNA follows: TGTGCCAGCAATACGGAAAACAATGAGCAGTTCTTC.

This clone was observed once. V gene TRBV5-1 combines with J gene TRBJ2-7, with 9 bases matching TRBD1. The V gene end was trimmed by 4 bases and the J gene end by 5 bases; junction bases not matched to a gene: 7. Germline values: CDR1 SGHRS, CDR2 YFSETQ. The CDR3 covers 14 residues. The CDR3 DNA sequence: TGCGCCAGCAGCCCGCGGACAGGGGAAAACGAGCAGTACTTC. Amino acids: CASSPRTGENEQYF. Full variable domain (outside the CDR3, taken from reference TRBV5-1 and TRBJ2-7): KAGVTQTPRYLIKTRGQQVTLSCSPISGHRSVSWYQQTPGQGLQFLFEYFSETQRNKGNFPGRFSGRQFSNSRSEMNVSTLELGDSALYLCASSPRTGENEQYFGPGTRLTVT.

V gene TRBV18 combines with J gene TRBJ1-1; D possibly corresponds to TRBD1 (5 bases). This CDR3 has 13 amino acids. Germline CDR1 and CDR2: KGHSH and LQKENI. Trimming removed 2 bases at V and 7 bases at J, with 11 bases between. CDR3 region: CASSPAGPLEAFF. The DNA for the CDR3 is TGTGCCAGCTCACCAGCGGGACCCCTTGAAGCTTTCTTT. Using reference TRBV18 and TRBJ1-1 for the parts outside the CDR3, the full variable domain is NAGVMQNPRHLVRRRGQEARLRCSPMKGHSHVYWYRQLPEEGLKFMVYLQKENIIDESGMPKERFSAEFPKEGPSILRIQQVVRGDSAAYFCASSPAGPLEAFFGQGTRLTVV.

This chain connects TRBV11-2 to TRBJ2-1; D call uncertain. Per germline, CDR1 SGHAT and CDR2 FQNNGV. This CDR3 contains 14 residues. The V and J ends lost 3 bases and 0 bases respectively, with 6 bases between them. CDR3 nucleotide sequence: TGTGCCAGCAGCTTCTACCGCTCCTACAATGAGCAGTTCTTC. Residues: CASSFYRSYNEQFF.

This chain links TRBV28 with TRBJ2-1, with TRBD1 matching 12 bases. The CDR3 loop spans 16 amino acids. V trimming: 7 bases; J trimming: 11 bases; junction bases outside the gene matches: 15. Germline CDR1 and CDR2: MDHEN and SYDVKM. DNA for the CDR3: TGTGCCAGCATTCTCTCAGGGGGACAGGGGGCTAAAAAGCAGTTCTTC. This encodes CASILSGGQGAKKQFF.

This clone was counted only a few times. The rearrangement joins TRBV14 to TRBJ1-6; D remains ambiguous. The germline V gene encodes CDR1 SGHDN and CDR2 FVKESK. The ends were cut back, 0 bases at V and 11 bases at J, with 5 bases in the middle. The length of the CDR3 is 12 residues. CDR3: CASSQEGTPLHF. The CDR3 bases are TGTGCCAGCAGCCAAGAAGGTACACCCCTCCACTTT.

The V call is TRBV11-2, the J call TRBJ2-1, with D possibly being TRBD1 or TRBD2 (5 bases each). CDR1 and CDR2 (germline): SGHAT, FQNNGV. Trimming removed 3 bases at V and 5 bases at J, with 14 bases between. The CDR3 totals 15 residues. The CDR3 coding sequence is TGTGCCAGCAGCTTTGAGGGCTTACAGGACAATGAGCAGTTCTTC. Protein sequence: CASSFEGLQDNEQFF.

The V call is TRBV15, the J call TRBJ2-2; D uncertain. V lost 1 base and J 7 bases, leaving 4 bases between the germline ends. Per germline, CDR1 LNHNV and CDR2 YYDKDF (reference sequence). The CDR3 runs 12 residues. CDR3 nucleotides: TGTGCCACCAGCAGAGGGAACGGGGAGCTGTTTTTT. Protein sequence: CATSRGNGELFF.

This chain connects TRBV19 to TRBJ1-6; 7 nucleotides align to TRBD1. This CDR3 is 15 amino acids long. After removal of 5 bases from V and 8 bases from J, the junction contained 9 bases not matched to a gene. CDR1 and CDR2 (germline): LNHDA, SQIVND (reference sequence). As DNA, the CDR3 is TGTGCCAGTAGTCTAAGGACAGGAGATTATTCACCCCTCCACTTT. Translating it yields CASSLRTGDYSPLHF.